This T cell receptor (beta chain) was profiled in a study of blood T cell repertoires in COVID-19 (dated by TCRdb to the early 2020s). In terms of the full investigation: Collaborator samples came from the United States, Italy and Spain and covered acute and convalescent phases of COVID-19. The material from the prospective study consisted of cDNA or gDNA derived from T cells, B-cell-depleted T cells, or PBMCs. The dataset comprised deeply sampled blood TCRbeta repertoires from subjects exposed to, actively infected with, or recovered from COVID-19. The repertoires were released in a freely available public database intended as a resource for research on the immune response to SARS-CoV-2. The samples were drawn from the first 160 participants of the ongoing ImmuneRACE study and from some 1,300 subjects provided by 6 global collaborators. A de-identified subject ID, COVID-19 status, age in years and sex were almost always included in the sample metadata. HLA class I and class II types, where available, came from metadata supplied by the sample provider rather than from assay-based typing. What the study reported, not specific to this receptor: The amount of clinical and demographic metadata varied by source and participant and was provided uncurated.

Each collaborating institution followed its own protocols to collect whole blood in K2EDTA tubes. For TCRbeta analysis, collaborators shipped samples in one of three forms: frozen whole blood, isolated PBMCs, or DNA extracted from either of those sample types. Sequences SGHRS (CDR1) and YFSETQ (CDR2) are obtained from the germline V gene. At the junction V is shortened by 4 bases and J by 0 bases, with 19 bases in between. From its cysteine to its phenylalanine, the CDR3 spans 17 amino acids. Only CDR3 DNA remains: 51 bases, in frame from the first base. A remark on this clone: Its cognate antigen has yet to be identified. No base-level quality is on record; no much larger clone is a single base apart.

TCRbeta CDR3 regions were amplified from genomic DNA using the immunoSEQ Assay, a bias-controlled multiplex PCR. The study's processing was this. The number of nucleated cells in each sample was estimated from the amplification of reference gene primers within the assay. To quantify the absolute abundance of each unique TCRbeta CDR3 rearrangement, sequence reads were collapsed and filtered. For each sample, productive Simpson clonality was calculated as the square root of Simpson's diversity index over productive rearrangements. As stored in TCRdb, this immuneACCESS dataset retains in-frame rearrangements with V and J assigned. A fraction of the clones does not appear; measured against another copy, unresolved V genes explain less than half of the discrepancy, and the remainder lacks a known reason. V, J and clone size were drawn from that table, and D and trimming were deduced from the DNA. The sample table shows roughly 100,000 clones, and about 84% are seen once. Around 14% of the sample rests with the top ten.

The sequencing input was peripheral blood. This clonotype was obtained from a woman aged 55-70 years with acute or convalescent COVID-19. Recombination connected TRBV5-1 to TRBJ1-2; too little of a D gene remains to name it. CDR3 reads: CASSLGPPGNSNYGYTF. The nucleotide sequence reads TGCGCCAGCAGCCTCGGGCCCCCCGGGAACTCTAACTATGGCTACACCTTC.